A selection of T cell receptor beta chains follows, all from one sample in a study of blood T cell repertoires in COVID-19. TCRdb keeps only in-frame clones here, not all; method: immunoSEQ multiplex PCR. This sample has about 43,000 clones, with over 80% found just once. The sequencing sample was made of peripheral blood. Every receptor here comes from a woman aged 80 or older with acute or convalescent COVID-19. CDR3s include the opening cysteine and the closing phenylalanine or tryptophan.

V gene: TRBV4-2
J gene: TRBJ2-3
CDR3 protein: CASSQDIGTSGGDSTDTQYF

V gene: TRBV4-1
J gene: TRBJ1-5
CDR3 protein: CASSQDASGNQPQHF

V gene: TRBV19
J gene: TRBJ2-5
CDR3 protein: CASSIAREETQYF

V gene: TRBV27
J gene: TRBJ1-2
CDR3 protein: CASSFLDRDYGYTF

V gene: TRBV7-9
J gene: TRBJ2-5
CDR3 protein: CASRGEIQETQYF

V gene: TRBV19
J gene: TRBJ1-5
CDR3 protein: CASSIDRDQPQHF

V gene: TRBV6-1
J gene: TRBJ2-3
CDR3 protein: CASSERGSGDTQYF

V gene: TRBV6-6
J gene: TRBJ1-5
CDR3 protein: CASSYSYSNQPQHF

V gene: TRBV6-5
J gene: TRBJ1-5
CDR3 protein: CASREGPGQPQHF

V gene: TRBV30
J gene: TRBJ1-3
CDR3 protein: CAWTLTLSGNTIYF